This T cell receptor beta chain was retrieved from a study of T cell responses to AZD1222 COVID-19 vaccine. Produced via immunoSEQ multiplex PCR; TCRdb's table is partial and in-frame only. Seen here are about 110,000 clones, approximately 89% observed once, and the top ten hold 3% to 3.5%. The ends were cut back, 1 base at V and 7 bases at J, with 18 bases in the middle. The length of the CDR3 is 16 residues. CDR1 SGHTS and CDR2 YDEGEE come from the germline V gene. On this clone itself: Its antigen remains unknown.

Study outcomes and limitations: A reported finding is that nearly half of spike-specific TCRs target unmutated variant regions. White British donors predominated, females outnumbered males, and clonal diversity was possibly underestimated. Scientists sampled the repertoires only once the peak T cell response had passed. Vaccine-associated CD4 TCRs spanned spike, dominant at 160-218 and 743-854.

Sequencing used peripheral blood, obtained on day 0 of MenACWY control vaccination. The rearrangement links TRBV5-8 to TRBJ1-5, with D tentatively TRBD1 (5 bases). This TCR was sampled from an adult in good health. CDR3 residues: CASSLWAEGVHQPQHF. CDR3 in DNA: TGTGCCAGCAGCTTGTGGGCGGAAGGGGTTCACCAGCCCCAGCATTTT.